This T cell receptor (beta chain) was profiled in a study of blood T cell repertoires in COVID-19. Study in general: Collection of acute and convalescent COVID-19 samples took place in the United States, Italy and Spain. Sources were T cells, B-cell-depleted T cells, or PBMCs; the material itself was cDNA or gDNA.

In the authors' workflow: Quantification of nucleated cells was approximated via reference gene primer amplification. Measured with immunoSEQ multiplex PCR; TCRdb has only the in-frame clones, and not every one. That table supplies the V and J calls and clone size; D and trimming were determined from the DNA. The profile covers roughly 100,000 clones, with approximately 80% appearing a single time and about 12% taken by the ten largest. The CDR3 has 14 residues. Trimming took 5 bases from V and 4 from J, leaving 14 bases between them. CDR1 is SGHTA, CDR2 FQGNSA, per germline. The sample was peripheral blood. The chain employs TRBV7-2 and TRBJ1-2; a possible D gene is TRBD1 (5 bases). The receptor comes from a human donor in a cohort sampled during active COVID-19. The CDR3 reads CASSRGAGTYGYTF. The CDR3 DNA reads as TGTGCCAGCAGCAGGGGTGCAGGAACCTATGGCTACACCTTC.